This TCR beta chain was captured in a study of breast tumors, draining lymph nodes, adjacent tissues. TCRdb passed the multiplex PCR reads through MiXCR, listing each CDR3 protein once. The data show roughly 80,000 distinct CDR3 sequences, roughly 20% seen once. Breast cancer patients provided tissue from their axillary draining lymph nodes. This clonotype was seen many times. What it recognizes is unknown. The study's findings and limits: Luminal-like breast cancer showed significantly higher tumor–nontumor repertoire similarity than basal-like. Data fit most tumor T cells coming from lymph node, expanding in tumor. Compared with lymph nodes, tumors were less diverse; compared with nontumor tissue, more.

CDR3 length: 10 residues. Per germline, CDR1 MDHEN and CDR2 SYDVKM. V was pared by 6 bases and J by 7 bases, with 4 bases between. The rearrangement joins TRBV28 to TRBJ2-1; D gene ambiguous. The sequence was obtained from a female donor with breast cancer. Some clones in this sample may be carry-over from other donors' samples. Specimen: axillary lymph node tissue. The CDR3, as DNA: TGTGCCAGCAGCCTAAATGAGCAGTTCTTC. Protein: CASSLNEQFF.